One sample yielded the 10 T cell receptor beta chains listed below, sequenced in a study of cytomegalovirus exposure and HLA in healthy donors. PCR primers comprised 60 Vbeta and 13 Jbeta primers. Produced via immunoSEQ multiplex PCR; TCRdb's table is partial and in-frame only. Its clone listing holds about 84,000 clones. The sample consisted of PBMCs. The receptor source for this set is a man in his forties or fifties in good health and CMV-seronegative.

This chain links TRBV4-3 with TRBJ1-2; 10 bases match TRBD1. Germline lookup yields CDR1 LGHNA and CDR2 YSLEER. The CDR3 contains 18 residues. V shed 4 bases, J shed 4 bases, and the junction held 15 bases outside the gene matches. CDR3 in DNA: TGCGCCAGCAGCCCCCAAGTTCCGAGGACAGGGGGTATCTATGGCTACACCTTC. Protein: CASSPQVPRTGGIYGYTF.

The chain carries TRBV28 and TRBJ1-6; D might be TRBD1 (5 bases). This CDR3 has 17 amino acids. Trimming shortened V by 2 bases and J by 9 bases, and 20 bases separated the two germline ends. Germline CDR1 and CDR2: MDHEN and SYDVKM. This chain's CDR3 is CASSLLVGGGGGSPLHF. As DNA, the CDR3 is TGTGCCAGCAGTTTACTTGTTGGTGGGGGAGGAGGTTCACCCCTCCACTTT.

V usage is TRBV7-2 and J usage is TRBJ1-1, with D uncertain. Trimming shortened V by 11 bases and J by 1 base, and 11 bases separated the two germline ends. This CDR3 region has 12 residues. CDR1 and CDR2 (germline): SGHTA, FQGNSA. CDR3 protein: CASTDPNTEAFF. As DNA, the CDR3 is TGTGCCTCTACAGATCCGAACACTGAAGCTTTCTTT.

The gene calls are TRBV4-3 and TRBJ2-3, with 9 positions matching TRBD2. The germline V gene encodes CDR1 LGHNA and CDR2 YSLEER. The CDR3 runs to 16 residues. V lost 1 base and J lost 4; bases outside the gene matches: 6. The CDR3 is CASSQVPSGVPDTQYF. The CDR3 DNA is TGCGCCAGCAGCCAAGTCCCTAGCGGGGTACCAGATACGCAGTATTTT.

For the CDR3, the DNA is TGTGCCAGCAGCTTAGCACAAGACACCGGGGAGCTGTTTTTT. This sequence encodes CASSLAQDTGELFF. The V gene is TRBV7-9, the J gene TRBJ2-2, with D uncertain. V lost 0 bases and J lost 3, with 5 bases in between. The CDR3 spans 14 residues. The germline V gene encodes CDR1 SEHNR and CDR2 FQNEAQ (reference sequence).

The chain recombines TRBV19 with TRBJ2-3; tentative D call: TRBD2 (6 bases). Trimming removed 4 bases from V and 6 bases from J, with 14 bases in between. CDR1 is LNHDA, CDR2 SQIVND, per germline (reference sequence). The CDR3 covers 14 residues. Here the CDR3 reads CASSTRTTPDTQYF. CDR3 nucleotide sequence: TGTGCCAGTAGTACGAGGACTACCCCGGATACGCAGTATTTT.

This sequence joins TRBV19 and TRBJ1-6; 9 positions match TRBD1. After removal of 6 bases from V and 9 bases from J, the junction contained 12 bases not matched to a gene. Germline CDR1 is LNHDA and CDR2 is SQIVND (reference sequence). This CDR3 is built from 16 residues. CDR3 in amino acids: CASSGGGTGRGSPLHF. The CDR3 nucleotides read TGTGCCAGTAGCGGTGGTGGGACAGGGAGAGGTTCACCCCTCCACTTT.

The CDR3 reads CASSLTGSYGYTF. CDR3 sequence (DNA): TGTGCCAGCAGCTTGACAGGGTCCTATGGCTACACCTTC. J is TRBJ1-2 and V is TRBV5-6; a weak D match, TRBD1 (6 bases). CDR3 length: 13 residues. V was pared by 1 base and J by 4 bases, with 8 bases between. Per germline, CDR1 SGHDT and CDR2 YYEEEE.

This chain connects TRBV7-9 to TRBJ1-5; 7 positions match TRBD1. The germline CDR1 and CDR2 sequences are SEHNR and FQNEAQ (reference sequence). V lost 2 bases and J lost 6; bases outside the gene matches: 1. The CDR3 is 13 amino acids. CDR3 in amino acids: CASSLQGVQPQHF. In nucleotides, the CDR3 is TGTGCCAGCAGCTTACAGGGGGTTCAGCCCCAGCATTTT.

The J gene is TRBJ1-2, the V gene TRBV7-2, with D possibly TRBD1 on 5 matching bases. Trimming pared 5 bases from V and 8 bases from J, leaving 24 bases between. The CDR3 covers 16 residues. Germline CDR1 SGHTA, CDR2 FQGNSA. This chain's CDR3 is CASSHGMRRASGGYTF. The CDR3 DNA reads TGTGCCAGCAGCCACGGAATGCGCAGGGCCTCAGGGGGCTACACCTTC.